Given below is one TCR beta chain in context. Antigen unknown. The sample belongs to a study of beta chain features in type 1 diabetes. General study findings and limits: TCRB CDR3s from Type 1 diabetes patients were moderately but significantly shorter in all four CD4+ subsets.

Trimming took 2 bases from V and 9 from J, leaving 5 bases between them. Germline loops: CDR1 SGHTA, CDR2 FQGNSA. The CDR3 runs 11 residues. Isolated RNA was reverse transcribed in full, so expressed TCRB transcripts were sequenced. Sequencing was performed with immunoSEQ multiplex PCR; in TCRdb, only in-frame clones are kept and a portion is missing. The sample consists of 250,000 to 300,000 clones, over 11% of them appearing once. The origin of this receptor is a man aged 25 to 40 with type 1 diabetes. V is TRBV7-2 and J is TRBJ2-1; unclear D gene. Sequences were obtained from naive CD4+ T cells from blood. The chain's CDR3 is CASSLYFEQFF. CDR3 sequence (DNA): TGTGCCAGCAGCTTATACTTTGAGCAGTTCTTC.